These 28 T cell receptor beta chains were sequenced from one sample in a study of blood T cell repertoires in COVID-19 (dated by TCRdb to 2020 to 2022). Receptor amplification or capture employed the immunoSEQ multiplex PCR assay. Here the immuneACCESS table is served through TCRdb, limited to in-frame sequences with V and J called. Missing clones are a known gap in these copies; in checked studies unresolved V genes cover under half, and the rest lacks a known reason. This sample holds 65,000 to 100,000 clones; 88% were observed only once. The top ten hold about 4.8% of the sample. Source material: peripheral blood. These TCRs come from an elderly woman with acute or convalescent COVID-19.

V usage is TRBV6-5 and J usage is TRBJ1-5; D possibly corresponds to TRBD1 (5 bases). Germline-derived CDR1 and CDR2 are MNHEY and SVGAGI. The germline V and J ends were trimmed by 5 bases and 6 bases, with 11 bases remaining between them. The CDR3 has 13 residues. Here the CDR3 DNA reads TGTGCCAGCAGTCAGGGATTAGGTCAGCCCCAGCATTTT. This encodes CASSQGLGQPQHF.

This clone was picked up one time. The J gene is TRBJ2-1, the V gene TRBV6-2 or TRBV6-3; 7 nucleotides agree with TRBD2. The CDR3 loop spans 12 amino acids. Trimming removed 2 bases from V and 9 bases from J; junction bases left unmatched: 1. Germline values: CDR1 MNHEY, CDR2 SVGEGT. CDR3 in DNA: TGTGCCAGCAGTTACCCGGGGGGTGAGCAGTTCTTC. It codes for CASSYPGGEQFF.

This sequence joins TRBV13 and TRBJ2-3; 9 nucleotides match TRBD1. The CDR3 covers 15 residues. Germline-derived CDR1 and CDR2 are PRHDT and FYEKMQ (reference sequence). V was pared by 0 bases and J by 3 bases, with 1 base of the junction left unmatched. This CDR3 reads CASSLGTGGTDTQYF. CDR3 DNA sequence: TGTGCCAGCAGCTTAGGGACAGGGGGAACAGATACGCAGTATTTT.

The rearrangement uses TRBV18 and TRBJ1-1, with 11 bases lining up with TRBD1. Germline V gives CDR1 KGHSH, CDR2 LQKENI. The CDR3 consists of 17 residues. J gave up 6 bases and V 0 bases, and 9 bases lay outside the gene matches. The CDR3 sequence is CASSPPGQGAFIAEAFF. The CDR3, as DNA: TGTGCCAGCTCACCACCCGGACAGGGGGCTTTCATCGCTGAAGCTTTCTTT.

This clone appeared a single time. The CDR3 reads CASSYGGAGTEAFF. The CDR3 bases are TGTGCCAGCAGTTATGGGGGGGCTGGGACTGAAGCTTTCTTT. V gene TRBV6-5 combines with J gene TRBJ1-1; maybe TRBD1 (6 bases). Germline-derived CDR1 and CDR2 are MNHEY and SVGAGI. The V end was cut by 3 bases, the J end by 5 bases, with 13 bases between. The CDR3 loop spans 14 amino acids.

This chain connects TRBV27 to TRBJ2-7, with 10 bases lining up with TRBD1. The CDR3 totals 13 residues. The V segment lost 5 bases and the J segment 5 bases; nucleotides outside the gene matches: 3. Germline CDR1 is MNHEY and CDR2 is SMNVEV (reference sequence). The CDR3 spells CASSIGTGDEQYF. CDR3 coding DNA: TGTGCCAGCAGTATTGGGACAGGGGACGAGCAGTACTTC.

CDR3 bases: TGCGCCAGCAGCTTGGCCGGGGCTAGCGGGGCCGAGACCCAGTACTTC. It is translated as CASSLAGASGAETQYF. The chain recombines TRBV5-1 with TRBJ2-5; TRBD2 matches 9 bases. The germline CDR1 and CDR2 sequences are SGHRS and YFSETQ. The CDR3 runs to 16 residues. The V and J ends lost 0 bases and 5 bases, in that order; junction bases with no gene match: 8.

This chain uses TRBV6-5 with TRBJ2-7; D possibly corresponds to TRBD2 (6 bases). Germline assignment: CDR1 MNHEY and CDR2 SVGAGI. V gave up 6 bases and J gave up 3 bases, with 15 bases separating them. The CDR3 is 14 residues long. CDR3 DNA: TGTGCCAGCAGGGCGGACGATAGCGGCTACGAGCAGTACTTC. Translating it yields CASRADDSGYEQYF.

Written as DNA, the CDR3 is TGTGCCAGCAGTGGGAGGGATGAGCAGTTCTTC. Its protein product is CASSGRDEQFF. The chain joins TRBV2 to TRBJ2-1; D might be TRBD2 (6 bases). The germline CDR1 and CDR2 sequences are SNHLY and FYNNEI. Trimming removed 4 bases from V and 8 bases from J, with 6 bases in between. The CDR3 spans 11 residues.

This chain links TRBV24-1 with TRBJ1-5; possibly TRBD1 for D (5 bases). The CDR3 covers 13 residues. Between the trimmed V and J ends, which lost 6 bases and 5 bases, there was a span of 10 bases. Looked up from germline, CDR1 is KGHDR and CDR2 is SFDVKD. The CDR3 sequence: CATSQGADQPQHF. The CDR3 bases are TGTGCCACCAGTCAGGGCGCGGATCAGCCCCAGCATTTT.

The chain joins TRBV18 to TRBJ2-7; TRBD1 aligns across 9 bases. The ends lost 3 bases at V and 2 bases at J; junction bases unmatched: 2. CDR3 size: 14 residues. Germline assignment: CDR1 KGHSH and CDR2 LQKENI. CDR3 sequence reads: CASSPRQGAYEQYF. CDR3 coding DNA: TGTGCCAGCTCACCGAGACAGGGGGCCTACGAGCAGTACTTC.

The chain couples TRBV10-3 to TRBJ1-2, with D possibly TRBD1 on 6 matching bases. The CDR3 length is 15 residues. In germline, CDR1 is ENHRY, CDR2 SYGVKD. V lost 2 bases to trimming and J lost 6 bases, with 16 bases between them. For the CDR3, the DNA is TGTGCCATCAGTGAGACACCCACAGGGTTAGATGGCTACACCTTC. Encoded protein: CAISETPTGLDGYTF.

CDR3 region: CASSYRTSAYNEQFF. The CDR3, as DNA: TGTGCCAGCAGTTACAGGACTAGCGCCTACAATGAGCAGTTCTTC. The chain uses TRBV6-5 and TRBJ2-1; TRBD2 agrees at 9 bases. Germline CDR1 reads MNHEY; CDR2 reads SVGAGI. With 2 bases clipped from V and 2 bases from J, the junction kept 1 base outside the gene matches. This CDR3 has 15 amino acids.

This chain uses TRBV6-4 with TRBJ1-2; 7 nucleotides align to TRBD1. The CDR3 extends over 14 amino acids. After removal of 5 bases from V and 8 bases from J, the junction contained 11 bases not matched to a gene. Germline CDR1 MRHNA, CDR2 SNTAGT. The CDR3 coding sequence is TGTGCCAGCAGTAAGGGCAGGGGGGCCACCGGCTACACCTTC. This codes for CASSKGRGATGYTF.

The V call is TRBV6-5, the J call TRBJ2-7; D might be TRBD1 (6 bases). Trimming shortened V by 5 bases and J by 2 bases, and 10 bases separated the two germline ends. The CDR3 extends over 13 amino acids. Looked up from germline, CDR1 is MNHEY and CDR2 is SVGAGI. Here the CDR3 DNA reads TGTGCCAGCAGTCTCGGGACAACCTACGAGCAGTACTTC. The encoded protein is CASSLGTTYEQYF.

The CDR3 here is CASSRGQGGVYEQYF. The CDR3 region has the DNA TGTGCCAGCAGCAGGGGACAGGGAGGTGTCTACGAGCAGTACTTC. V gene TRBV7-8 combines with J gene TRBJ2-7; 9 nucleotides line up with TRBD1. The germline gives CDR1 SGHVS, CDR2 FQNEAQ. Germline trimming cut 5 bases from V and 3 bases from J; bases unmatched to any gene: 8. This CDR3 is 15 amino acids long.

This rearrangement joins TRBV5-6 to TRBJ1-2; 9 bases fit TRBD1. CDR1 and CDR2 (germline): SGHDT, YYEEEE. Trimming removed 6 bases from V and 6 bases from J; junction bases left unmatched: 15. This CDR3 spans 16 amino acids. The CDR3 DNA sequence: TGTGCCAGCACCCACCAGAGGGACAGGGTGATGAATGGCTACACCTTC. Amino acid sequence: CASTHQRDRVMNGYTF. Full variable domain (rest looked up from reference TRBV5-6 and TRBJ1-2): DAGVTQSPTHLIKTRGQQVTLRCSPKSGHDTVSWYQQALGQGPQFIFQYYEEEERQRGNFPDRFSGHQFPNYSSELNVNALLLGDSALYLCASTHQRDRVMNGYTFGSGTRLTVV.

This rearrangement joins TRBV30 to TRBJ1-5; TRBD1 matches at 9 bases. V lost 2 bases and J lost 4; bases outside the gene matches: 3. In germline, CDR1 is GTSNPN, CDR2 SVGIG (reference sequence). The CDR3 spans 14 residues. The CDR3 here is CAWSQGTGNQPQHF. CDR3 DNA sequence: TGTGCCTGGAGTCAAGGGACAGGGAATCAGCCCCAGCATTTT.

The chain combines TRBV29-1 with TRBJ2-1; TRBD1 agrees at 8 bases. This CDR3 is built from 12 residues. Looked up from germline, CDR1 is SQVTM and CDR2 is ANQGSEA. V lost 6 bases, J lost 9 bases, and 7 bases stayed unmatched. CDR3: CSVTRTGPEQFF. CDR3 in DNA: TGCAGCGTGACCCGGACAGGGCCTGAGCAGTTCTTC.

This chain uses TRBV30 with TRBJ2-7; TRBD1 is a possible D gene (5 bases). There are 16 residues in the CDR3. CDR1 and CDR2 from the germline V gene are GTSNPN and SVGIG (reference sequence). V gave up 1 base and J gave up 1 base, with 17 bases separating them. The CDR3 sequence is CAWSGAPDSASYEQYF. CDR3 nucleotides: TGTGCCTGGAGTGGCGCCCCCGACAGTGCGTCCTACGAGCAGTACTTC.

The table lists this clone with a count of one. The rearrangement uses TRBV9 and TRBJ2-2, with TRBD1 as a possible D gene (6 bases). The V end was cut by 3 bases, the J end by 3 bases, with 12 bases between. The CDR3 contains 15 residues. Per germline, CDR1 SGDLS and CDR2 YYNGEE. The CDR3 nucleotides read TGTGCCAGCAGCGAACAGGGTTCGTACACCGGGGAGCTGTTTTTT. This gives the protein CASSEQGSYTGELFF.

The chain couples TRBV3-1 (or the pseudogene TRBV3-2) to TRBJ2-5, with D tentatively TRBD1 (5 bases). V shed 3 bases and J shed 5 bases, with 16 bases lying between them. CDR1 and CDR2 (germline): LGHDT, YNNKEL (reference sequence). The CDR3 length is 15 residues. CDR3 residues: CASSQGQKILETQYF. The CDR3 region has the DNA TGTGCCAGCAGCCAGGGGCAGAAAATTCTTGAGACCCAGTACTTC.

DNA for the CDR3: TGCGCCAGCAGGGGCGGGGGGGCTGTGGAGACCCAGTACTTC. As protein: CASRGGGAVETQYF. V is TRBV5-1 and J is TRBJ2-5; 9 bases are shared with TRBD2. The CDR3 totals 14 residues. V trimming: 5 bases; J trimming: 5 bases; junction bases outside the gene matches: 7. The germline gives CDR1 SGHRS, CDR2 YFSETQ.

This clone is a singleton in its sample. The CDR3 spells CASSLDLMRFF. The CDR3 coding sequence is TGTGCCAGCAGCTTAGATCTAATGCGGTTCTTC. The chain recombines TRBV11-2 with TRBJ2-1, with D hard to call. Germline-derived CDR1 and CDR2 are SGHAT and FQNNGV. Trimming took 0 bases from V and 15 from J, leaving 9 bases between them. CDR3 size: 11 residues.

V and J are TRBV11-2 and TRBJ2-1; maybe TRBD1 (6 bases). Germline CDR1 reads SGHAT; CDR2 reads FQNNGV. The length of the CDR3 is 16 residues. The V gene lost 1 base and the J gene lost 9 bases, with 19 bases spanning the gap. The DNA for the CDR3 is TGTGCCAGCAGCTTAGGGGGGCCAGTTCACCTTTTTGAGCAGTTCTTC. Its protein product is CASSLGGPVHLFEQFF. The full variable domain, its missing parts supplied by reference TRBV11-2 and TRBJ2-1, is EAGVAQSPRYKIIEKRQSVAFWCNPISGHATLYWYQQILGQGPKLLIQFQNNGVVDDSQLPKDRFSAERLKGVDSTLKIQPAKLEDSAVYLCASSLGGPVHLFEQFFGPGTRLTVL.

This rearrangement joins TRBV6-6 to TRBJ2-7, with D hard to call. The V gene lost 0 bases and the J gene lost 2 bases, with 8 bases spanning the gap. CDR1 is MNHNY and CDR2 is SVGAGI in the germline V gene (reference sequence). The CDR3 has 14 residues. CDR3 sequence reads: CASSYSEMAYEQYF. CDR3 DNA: TGTGCCAGCAGTTACTCGGAGATGGCCTACGAGCAGTACTTC.

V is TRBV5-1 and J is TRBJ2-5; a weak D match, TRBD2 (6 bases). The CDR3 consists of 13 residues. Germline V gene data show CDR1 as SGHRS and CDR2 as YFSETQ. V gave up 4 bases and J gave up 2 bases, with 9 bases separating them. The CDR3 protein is CASSGGAQETQYF. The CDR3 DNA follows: TGCGCCAGCAGCGGAGGGGCGCAAGAGACCCAGTACTTC. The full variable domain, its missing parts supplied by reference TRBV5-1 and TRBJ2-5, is KAGVTQTPRYLIKTRGQQVTLSCSPISGHRSVSWYQQTPGQGLQFLFEYFSETQRNKGNFPGRFSGRQFSNSRSEMNVSTLELGDSALYLCASSGGAQETQYFGPGTRLLVL.

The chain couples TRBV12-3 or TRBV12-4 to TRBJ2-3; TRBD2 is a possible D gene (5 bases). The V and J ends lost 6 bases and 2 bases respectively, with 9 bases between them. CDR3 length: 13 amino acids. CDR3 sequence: CASRSGLTDTQYF. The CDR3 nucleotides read TGTGCCAGCAGGAGCGGACTCACAGATACGCAGTATTTT.